What follows are 17 T cell receptor beta chains derived from one specimen sequenced in a study of regulatory and conventional T cells in breast cancer. Each CDR3 protein is one row after TCRdb ran MiXCR on the PCR reads. The data contain around 1,200 distinct CDR3 sequences, roughly 36% of them singletons. Sequencing was performed on regulatory T cells from blood. These receptors originate from a female donor with breast cancer.

The V call is TRBV29-1, the J call TRBJ2-6; no clear D gene. Germline assignment: CDR1 SQVTM and CDR2 ANQGSEA. Trimming cost V 3 bases and J 1 base, with 1 base left between them. CDR3 size: 12 residues. The CDR3 sequence is CSVDSGANVLTF. The CDR3 DNA sequence: TGCAGCGTTGATTCTGGGGCCAACGTCCTGACTTTC.

The chain is built from TRBV20-1 and TRBJ1-4; the match to TRBD1 covers 7 bases. The CDR3 consists of 16 residues. With V trimmed by 3 bases and J by 4 bases, 11 bases remained unmatched. In germline, CDR1 is DFQATT, CDR2 SNEGSKA (reference sequence). For the CDR3, the DNA is TGCAGTGCTAGGCCCCCGACAGGGTTAGATAATGAAAAACTGTTTTTT. Its protein product is CSARPPTGLDNEKLFF.

This clonotype was observed a single time. The chain carries TRBV7-9 and TRBJ2-5, with 7 bases lining up with TRBD2. There are 15 residues in the CDR3. With 0 bases clipped from V and 3 bases from J, the junction kept 4 bases outside the gene matches. Germline loops: CDR1 SEHNR, CDR2 FQNEAQ (reference sequence). The CDR3 reads CASSLAGGEKETQYF. Written as DNA, the CDR3 is TGTGCCAGCAGCTTAGCGGGAGGGGAAAAAGAGACCCAGTACTTC.

This clonotype was observed a few times. The chain combines TRBV6-1 with TRBJ2-3; D is ambiguous. There are 13 residues in the CDR3. The germline CDR1 and CDR2 sequences are MNHNS and SASEGT. Trimming removed 6 bases from V and 0 bases from J, with 7 bases in between. CDR3: CASRASSTDTQYF. The CDR3 nucleotides read TGTGCCAGCAGGGCTTCTAGCACAGATACGCAGTATTTT.

This clonotype was detected a few times. The chain carries TRBV20-1 and TRBJ2-2; 12 nucleotides line up with TRBD2. Germline-derived CDR1 and CDR2 are DFQATT and SNEGSKA (reference sequence). V lost 5 bases and J lost 7; bases outside the gene matches: 8. The CDR3 has 15 residues. The CDR3 spells CSAPRLAGVGGELFF. The CDR3 nucleotides read TGCAGTGCTCCCCGACTAGCGGGAGTGGGCGGGGAGCTGTTTTTT.

This clonotype showed up just a few times. The chain has TRBV10-2 and TRBJ2-1; TRBD2 might be the D (6 bases). The germline V gene encodes CDR1 WSHSY and CDR2 SAAADI. The CDR3 has 14 amino acids. Between the trimmed V and J ends, which lost 7 bases and 4 bases, there was a span of 14 bases. As DNA, the CDR3 is TGCGCCAGCATGAGCAGCGGGCGGTACAATGAGCAGTTCTTC. Its protein is CASMSSGRYNEQFF.

V and J are TRBV5-4 and TRBJ2-3; D uncertain. The CDR3 consists of 13 residues. V lost 1 base and J 4 bases, leaving 7 bases between the germline ends. The germline V gene has CDR1 SGHNT and CDR2 YYREEE (reference sequence). The CDR3 spells CASSLLVADTQYF. The CDR3 DNA reads as TGTGCCAGCAGCTTGCTAGTCGCAGATACGCAGTATTTT.

This clonotype was seen a few times. J is TRBJ1-2 and V is TRBV20-1, with D possibly TRBD1 on 5 matching bases. The germline gives CDR1 DFQATT, CDR2 SNEGSKA (reference sequence). The CDR3 sequence is 12 residues long. V lost 6 bases to trimming and J lost 2 bases, with 10 bases between them. CDR3 in amino acids: CSAREGNYGYTF. The CDR3 nucleotides are TGCAGTGCCCGTGAGGGGAACTATGGCTACACCTTC.

This clonotype counts as large. The rearrangement joins TRBV20-1 to TRBJ2-5, with 9 nucleotides matching TRBD2. With V trimmed by 6 bases and J by 1 base, 3 bases remained unmatched. CDR3 length: 13 residues. Germline-derived CDR1 and CDR2 are DFQATT and SNEGSKA (reference sequence). The CDR3 region has the DNA TGCAGTGCCGGAGCGGGGGGCCAAGAGACCCAGTACTTC. Encoded protein: CSAGAGGQETQYF.

This clonotype was seen a few times. The gene calls are TRBV28 and TRBJ1-1; D gene uncertain. V shed 5 bases and J shed 1 base, with 11 bases lying between them. There are 14 residues in the CDR3. The germline gives CDR1 MDHEN, CDR2 SYDVKM. The chain's CDR3 is CASSAGGGNTEAFF. Here the CDR3 DNA reads TGTGCCAGCAGTGCGGGCGGCGGGAACACTGAAGCTTTCTTT. Variable domain in full (rest from reference TRBV28 and TRBJ1-1): DVKVTQSSRYLVKRTGEKVFLECVQDMDHENMFWYRQDPGLGLRLIYFSYDVKMKEKGDIPEGYSVSREKKERFSLILESASTNQTSMYLCASSAGGGNTEAFFGQGTRLTVV.

The J gene is TRBJ1-5, the V gene TRBV6-4; possibly TRBD1 for D (5 bases). Germline values: CDR1 MRHNA, CDR2 SNTAGT. The CDR3 runs 14 residues. Trimming removed 4 bases at V and 4 bases at J, with 11 bases between. CDR3 region: CASSVWAGNQPQHF. The CDR3 DNA sequence: TGTGCCAGCAGTGTATGGGCAGGGAATCAGCCCCAGCATTTT.

This sequence joins TRBV6-5 and TRBJ2-3; 7 nucleotides align to TRBD2. Trimming removed 3 bases from V and 4 bases from J; junction bases left unmatched: 10. The length of the CDR3 is 16 residues. Germline CDR1 and CDR2: MNHEY and SVGAGI. CDR3 loop: CASSYSQRGWSDTQYF. In nucleotides, the CDR3 is TGTGCCAGCAGTTATTCCCAGCGGGGCTGGTCAGATACGCAGTATTTT.

The V call is TRBV12-3 or TRBV12-4, the J call TRBJ2-5; D is possibly TRBD2 (6 bases). The CDR3 runs 11 residues. Trimming removed 6 bases at V and 9 bases at J, with 11 bases between. The CDR3 DNA reads TGTGCCAGCAGGACGGGGGAGGCCCAGTACTTC. It encodes CASRTGEAQYF.

This rearrangement joins TRBV20-1 to TRBJ2-1; TRBD2 agrees at 8 bases. The V and J ends lost 5 bases and 5 bases, in that order; junction bases with no gene match: 17. The CDR3 loop spans 17 amino acids. CDR1 and CDR2 from the germline V gene are DFQATT and SNEGSKA (reference sequence). The CDR3 DNA is TGCAGTGCTCGAAGATTTAATAGCGGGACCGAAAACAATGAGCAGTTCTTC. This encodes CSARRFNSGTENNEQFF.

This clonotype is large (0.1 to 1%). The rearrangement links TRBV2 to TRBJ2-5, with TRBD2 as a possible D gene (5 bases). CDR3 length equals 14 residues. In germline, CDR1 is SNHLY, CDR2 FYNNEI. The ends were cut back, 5 bases at V and 1 base at J, with 11 bases in the middle. The CDR3 reads CASSRTGVQETQYF. The CDR3, as DNA: TGTGCCAGCAGTAGGACCGGGGTCCAAGAGACCCAGTACTTC.

The CDR3 protein is CASSPLLTGEDTQYF. CDR3 nucleotides: TGTGCCAGCAGCCCCCTTCTAACTGGGGAAGATACGCAGTATTTT. This chain connects TRBV5-5 to TRBJ2-3; D not resolved. The CDR3 has 15 amino acids. Trimming left V 4 bases short and J 5 bases short, with 17 bases between. Germline CDR1 and CDR2: SGHKS and YYEKEE (reference sequence).

The V and J genes are TRBV5-1 and TRBJ2-7, with D tentatively TRBD1 (6 bases). With 0 bases removed from V and 7 bases from J, the gap between germline ends came to 14 bases. The CDR3 spans 14 residues. CDR1 is SGHRS and CDR2 is YFSETQ in the germline V gene. Here the CDR3 reads CASSLGVTGTEQYF. The CDR3, as DNA: TGCGCCAGCAGCTTGGGCGTTACAGGGACAGAGCAGTACTTC. Using reference TRBV5-1 and TRBJ2-7 for the parts outside the CDR3, the full variable domain is KAGVTQTPRYLIKTRGQQVTLSCSPISGHRSVSWYQQTPGQGLQFLFEYFSETQRNKGNFPGRFSGRQFSNSRSEMNVSTLELGDSALYLCASSLGVTGTEQYFGPGTRLTVT.